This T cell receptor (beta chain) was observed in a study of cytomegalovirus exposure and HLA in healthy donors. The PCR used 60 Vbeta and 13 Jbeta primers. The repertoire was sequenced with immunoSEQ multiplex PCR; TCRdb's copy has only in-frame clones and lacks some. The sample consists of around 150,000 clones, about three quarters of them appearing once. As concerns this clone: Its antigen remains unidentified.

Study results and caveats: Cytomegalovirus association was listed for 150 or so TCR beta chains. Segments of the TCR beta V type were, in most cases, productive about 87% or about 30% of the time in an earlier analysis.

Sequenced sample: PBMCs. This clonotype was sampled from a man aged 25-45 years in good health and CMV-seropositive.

In DNA form, the CDR3 reads TGTGCCAGCAGCGCGACAGGGGGCGGGGAGACCCAGTACTTC. Amino acid sequence: CASSATGGGETQYF. This chain uses TRBV9 with TRBJ2-5; 10 nucleotides agree with TRBD1. The CDR3 runs to 14 residues. The ends lost 3 bases at V and 5 bases at J; junction bases unmatched: 4. Germline CDR1 reads SGDLS; CDR2 reads YYNGEE.